These 32 T cell receptor beta chains were sequenced from one sample in a study of beta chain features in type 1 diabetes. As every portion of the isolated RNA was reverse transcribed, the sequencing read expressed TCRB transcripts. Only in-frame clones appear in the TCRdb table, and some are missing; sequencing was by immunoSEQ multiplex PCR. Seen here are 500,000 to 850,000 clones, more than 13% observed once, and the top ten hold roughly 0.04%. General observations from the study: There was a moderate but significant shortening of TCRB CDR3s in all four CD4+ subsets of Type 1 diabetes patients.

Their target antigens are unknown. The sample comprised naive CD4+ T cells from blood. Receptors originate from a man younger than 35 with type 1 diabetes.

The rearrangement joins TRBV30 to TRBJ2-5; possibly TRBD1 for D (6 bases). V dropped 0 bases and J dropped 6 bases, with 8 bases sitting between them. CDR3 length: 12 residues. Looked up from germline, CDR1 is GTSNPN and CDR2 is SVGIG (reference sequence). The CDR3 sequence: CAWSVRGKTQYF. In nucleotides, the CDR3 is TGTGCCTGGAGTGTAAGGGGGAAGACCCAGTACTTC.

The V gene is TRBV28, the J gene TRBJ2-2; the D gene could be TRBD1 or TRBD2 (5 bases each). V dropped 3 bases and J dropped 1 base, with 12 bases sitting between them. The CDR3 sequence is 16 residues long. Germline V gives CDR1 MDHEN, CDR2 SYDVKM. CDR3 sequence reads: CASSFPRDGNTGELFF. In nucleotides, the CDR3 is TGTGCCAGCAGTTTCCCTAGGGACGGGAACACCGGGGAGCTGTTTTTT. The full variable domain, its missing parts supplied by reference TRBV28 and TRBJ2-2, is DVKVTQSSRYLVKRTGEKVFLECVQDMDHENMFWYRQDPGLGLRLIYFSYDVKMKEKGDIPEGYSVSREKKERFSLILESASTNQTSMYLCASSFPRDGNTGELFFGEGSRLTVL.

This clone came up a few times. The chain has TRBV2 and TRBJ2-5, with D perhaps TRBD2 (6 bases). There are 15 residues in the CDR3. Germline CDR1 reads SNHLY; CDR2 reads FYNNEI. With 5 bases removed from V and 5 bases from J, the gap between germline ends came to 18 bases. In nucleotides, the CDR3 is TGTGCCAGCAGTTGGCGGGGCCTCAAGTTGGAGACCCAGTACTTC. It codes for CASSWRGLKLETQYF.

There are a few counts of this clone. The chain links TRBV4-1 to TRBJ2-1; D not resolved. The V gene's germline CDR1 is MGHRA and CDR2 YSYEKL. With 5 bases removed from V and 4 bases from J, the gap between germline ends came to 18 bases. CDR3 size: 16 residues. CDR3 sequence: CASSTTVTESYNEQFF. The CDR3 nucleotides read TGCGCCAGCAGCACAACAGTCACAGAGAGTTACAATGAGCAGTTCTTC.

The chain links TRBV27 to TRBJ2-3; 9 positions agree with TRBD2. The CDR3 covers 16 residues. Per the germline V gene, CDR1 is MNHEY and CDR2 is SMNVEV (reference sequence). The trim removed 1 base at V and 4 bases at J, leaving 6 bases unmatched. The CDR3 is CASSLWGSGRSDTQYF. The CDR3 nucleotides are TGTGCCAGCAGTTTATGGGGTAGCGGGAGATCAGATACGCAGTATTTT.

This sequence joins TRBV5-4 and TRBJ1-2, with TRBD1 matching over 7 bases. The V gene's germline CDR1 is SGHNT and CDR2 YYREEE (reference sequence). The V segment lost 1 base and the J segment 3 bases; nucleotides outside the gene matches: 3. The CDR3 is 14 residues long. The CDR3 loop reads CASSLRQGDYGYTF. CDR3 nucleotide sequence: TGTGCCAGCAGCTTGAGACAGGGTGACTATGGCTACACCTTC.

This clone was seen a single time. The V and J genes are TRBV5-4 and TRBJ2-7; possibly TRBD1 for D (6 bases). CDR1 is SGHNT and CDR2 is YYREEE in the germline V gene (reference sequence). V dropped 4 bases and J dropped 3 bases, with 11 bases sitting between them. The CDR3 is 13 residues long. CDR3 residues: CASSLRGVYEQYF. DNA of the CDR3: TGTGCCAGCAGCCTCAGGGGAGTCTACGAGCAGTACTTC. Full variable domain (remainder filled in from reference TRBV5-4 and TRBJ2-7): ETGVTQSPTHLIKTRGQQVTLRCSSQSGHNTVSWYQQALGQGPQFIFQYYREEENGRGNFPPRFSGLQFPNYSSELNVNALELDDSALYLCASSLRGVYEQYFGPGTRLTVT.

The chain employs TRBV30 and TRBJ2-3; perhaps TRBD2 as D (6 bases). The CDR3 has 14 residues. V was shortened by 4 bases and J by 1 base, with 12 bases between the two germline ends. Germline V CDR1 and CDR2: GTSNPN, SVGIG (reference sequence). CDR3 sequence: CAWIPRGGTDTQYF. The CDR3, as DNA: TGTGCCTGGATACCGCGGGGTGGCACAGATACGCAGTATTTT.

The V and J genes are TRBV30 and TRBJ2-1; D uncertain. V lost 0 bases to trimming and J lost 12 bases, with 9 bases between them. Germline values: CDR1 GTSNPN, CDR2 SVGIG (reference sequence). The CDR3 spans 11 residues. The CDR3 loop reads CAWSVGSAQFF. As DNA, the CDR3 is TGTGCCTGGAGTGTTGGGTCGGCGCAGTTCTTC.

This clone was counted a few times. The genes are TRBV12-5 and TRBJ2-2, with no clear D. Germline CDR1 and CDR2: LGHNT and FRNRAP. With 2 bases removed from V and 3 bases from J, the gap between germline ends came to 4 bases. This CDR3 is built from 13 residues. CDR3: CASGLTHTGELFF. In DNA, the CDR3 is TGTGCTAGTGGTTTGACCCACACCGGGGAGCTGTTTTTT.

This clone was seen a handful of times. The chain couples TRBV29-1 to TRBJ1-2; 8 bases match TRBD1. Germline V gene data show CDR1 as SQVTM and CDR2 as ANQGSEA. The length of the CDR3 is 13 residues. The trim removed 7 bases at V and 3 bases at J, leaving 7 bases unmatched. DNA for the CDR3: TGCAGCGGAGGAACGACAGGGGACTATGGCTACACCTTC. This codes for CSGGTTGDYGYTF.

This clone was observed a few times. CDR3 loop: CASSPKWGYEQYF. The CDR3 nucleotides read TGCGCCAGCAGCCCCAAATGGGGGTACGAGCAGTACTTC. The V gene is TRBV4-3, the J gene TRBJ2-7; D is tentatively TRBD1 or TRBD2 (5 bases each). Germline CDR1 LGHNA, CDR2 YSLEER. This CDR3 is 13 amino acids long. V was pared by 4 bases and J by 4 bases, with 11 bases between.

This clone was observed a handful of times. One end of the junction does not line up with germline, which may come from a read error. J is TRBJ2-5 and V is TRBV7-7, with 7 bases fitting TRBD2. Germline CDR1 SSHAT, CDR2 FNYEAQ (reference sequence). The CDR3 has 15 residues. CDR3 coding DNA: TGTGCTAGCAGCTTAGGAGCGGGGAAACAAGAGACCCAGTACTTC. Amino acid sequence: CASSLGAGKQETQYF.

This clone was seen a few times. V gene TRBV7-8 combines with J gene TRBJ2-3, with D perhaps matching TRBD2 (6 bases). This CDR3 contains 14 residues. From germline, CDR1 is SGHVS and CDR2 FQNEAQ. Deletions cut 5 bases from V and 1 base from J, with 10 bases between. CDR3 in amino acids: CASSVGGGTDTQYF. The DNA of the CDR3 is TGTGCCAGCAGCGTAGGAGGGGGCACAGATACGCAGTATTTT.

V gene TRBV11-2 combines with J gene TRBJ2-3; D unresolved. CDR1 is SGHAT and CDR2 is FQNNGV in the germline V gene. This CDR3 is 13 amino acids long. Trimming removed 2 bases from V and 3 bases from J, with 6 bases in between. In DNA, the CDR3 is TGTGCCAGCAGCTTAACCCGGACAGATACGCAGTATTTT. Encoded protein: CASSLTRTDTQYF.

The chain carries TRBV11-2 and TRBJ1-2; D not resolved. Germline lookup yields CDR1 SGHAT and CDR2 FQNNGV. Trimming shortened V by 8 bases and J by 0 bases, and 19 bases separated the two germline ends. The CDR3 has 16 residues. The CDR3 reads CASRAPGRSTNYGYTF. CDR3 coding DNA: TGTGCCAGCCGAGCCCCCGGACGGTCTACTAACTATGGCTACACCTTC.

The table lists this clone with a few counts. The DNA of the CDR3 is TGTGCCAGCAGTTTCTCTCAGGGCCCTGAAGCTTTCTTT. Its translation is CASSFSQGPEAFF. This rearrangement joins TRBV27 to TRBJ1-1; possible D gene TRBD1, 5 bases. This CDR3 region has 13 residues. Germline V CDR1 and CDR2: MNHEY, SMNVEV (reference sequence). V was pared by 3 bases and J by 6 bases, with 11 bases between.

This clone was found a few times. The CDR3 DNA follows: TGTGCCAGCAGCGTAGGGTGGGACAGCCGGGACACAGATACGCAGTATTTT. Translated: CASSVGWDSRDTDTQYF. The chain joins TRBV9 to TRBJ2-3; 7 bases fit TRBD1. V dropped 0 bases and J dropped 2; count of bases not matched to a gene: 9. The CDR3 loop spans 17 amino acids. CDR1 and CDR2 (germline): SGDLS, YYNGEE.

This clone was counted between two and nine times. The J gene is TRBJ2-2, the V gene TRBV29-1; TRBD1 agrees at 7 bases. V lost 4 bases and J lost 2; bases outside the gene matches: 4. Germline CDR1 reads SQVTM; CDR2 reads ANQGSEA. The length of the CDR3 is 14 residues. The CDR3 nucleotides are TGCAGCGTTGTTCGGGACAGCAACACCGGGGAGCTGTTTTTT. Amino acid sequence: CSVVRDSNTGELFF.

The gene calls are TRBV4-3 and TRBJ1-2; no clear D gene. CDR1 and CDR2 (germline): LGHNA, YSLEER. The CDR3 consists of 12 residues. The V end was cut by 3 bases, the J end by 2 bases, with 4 bases between. DNA of the CDR3: TGCGCCAGCAGCCAGGCGAACTATGGCTACACCTTC. Protein product: CASSQANYGYTF.

V usage is TRBV28 and J usage is TRBJ1-2; a weak D match, TRBD1 (5 bases). The V gene lost 4 bases and the J gene lost 5 bases, with 8 bases spanning the gap. The germline V gene has CDR1 MDHEN and CDR2 SYDVKM. The CDR3 covers 12 residues. The CDR3 DNA reads TGTGCCAGCAGTTGGGGACCTTATGGCTACACCTTC. Translation: CASSWGPYGYTF.

This clone came up a few times. This sequence joins TRBV5-4 and TRBJ2-5; possibly TRBD1 for D (5 bases). The CDR3 is 14 residues long. The V gene lost 2 bases and the J gene lost 3 bases, with 11 bases spanning the gap. Germline V lookup: CDR1 SGHNT, CDR2 YYREEE (reference sequence). This CDR3 reads CASSFQGSEETQYF. The CDR3, as DNA: TGTGCCAGCAGCTTCCAGGGCTCGGAAGAGACCCAGTACTTC.

The J gene is TRBJ2-7, the V gene TRBV2; D gene uncertain. The V gene's germline CDR1 is SNHLY and CDR2 FYNNEI. V dropped 4 bases and J dropped 2 bases, with 15 bases sitting between them. CDR3 length equals 15 residues. The CDR3 nucleotides read TGTGCCAGCAGTGTCGTCCCACGGGCCGCCTACGAGCAGTACTTC. This translates into CASSVVPRAAYEQYF.

In its sample, this clone was seen a few times. This chain uses TRBV27 with TRBJ2-7; 8 positions agree with TRBD2. Germline CDR1 MNHEY, CDR2 SMNVEV (reference sequence). The junction had 12 bases not matched to a gene; V was cut back by 4 bases and J by 4 bases. CDR3 length equals 16 residues. CDR3 protein: CASSSREGLILYEQYF. The DNA of the CDR3 is TGTGCCAGCAGTTCCCGGGAGGGACTTATCCTTTACGAGCAGTACTTC.

The sample holds a few counts of this clone. The V and J genes are TRBV10-3 and TRBJ2-1, with D perhaps TRBD2 (5 bases). V was pared by 6 bases and J by 8 bases, with 23 bases between. Germline V gives CDR1 ENHRY, CDR2 SYGVKD. CDR3 length: 16 residues. The CDR3 sequence is CAIRSLLASNRDEQFF. The CDR3 nucleotides are TGTGCCATCAGGAGCCTATTAGCGTCGAATAGAGATGAGCAGTTCTTC.

The chain uses TRBV4-2 and TRBJ2-7; 7 bases align to TRBD1. The CDR3 sequence is 16 residues long. Germline V gene sequence: CDR1 LGHNA, CDR2 YNFKEQ. V lost 4 bases to trimming and J lost 6 bases; unmatched junction nucleotides: 15. Here the CDR3 reads CASSRSIRDRSLEQYF. The CDR3 DNA is TGTGCCAGCAGCCGATCCATCCGGGACAGAAGCCTCGAGCAGTACTTC.

This clone has more than one count but fewer than ten. The chain is built from TRBV18 and TRBJ2-2, with TRBD2 as a possible D gene (5 bases). The CDR3 is made up of 12 amino acids. Trimming took 6 bases from V and 7 from J, leaving 9 bases between them. The V gene's germline CDR1 is KGHSH and CDR2 LQKENI. The CDR3 region is CASSEGYGELFF. In nucleotides, the CDR3 is TGTGCCAGCTCCGAGGGATACGGGGAGCTGTTTTTT.

The J gene is TRBJ2-3, the V gene TRBV18; 10 nucleotides match TRBD2. J was trimmed by 2 bases and V by 2 bases; bases with no gene match: 10. CDR3 length equals 18 residues. Germline CDR1 and CDR2: KGHSH and LQKENI. The CDR3 bases are TGTGCCAGCTCACCATCAAAAGGACTAGCGGAAACCACAGATACGCAGTATTTT. Protein sequence: CASSPSKGLAETTDTQYF.

This clone was counted only a few times. The chain has TRBV7-6 and TRBJ2-5; no firm D call. The germline CDR1 and CDR2 sequences are SGHVS and FNYEAQ. The CDR3 contains 13 residues. The V end lost 3 bases, the J end lost 0 bases, and 5 bases lay between the germline ends. As DNA, the CDR3 is TGTGCCAGCAGCTTCTCGTACCAAGAGACCCAGTACTTC. It specifies CASSFSYQETQYF. Variable domain in full (rest from reference TRBV7-6 and TRBJ2-5): GAGVSQSPRYKVTKRGQDVALRCDPISGHVSLYWYRQALGQGPEFLTYFNYEAQQDKSGLPNDRFSAERPEGSISTLTIQRTEQRDSAMYRCASSFSYQETQYFGPGTRLLVL.

The V call is TRBV6-5, the J call TRBJ2-2; D remains ambiguous. Germline V lookup: CDR1 MNHEY, CDR2 SVGAGI. V dropped 5 bases and J dropped 4 bases, with 11 bases sitting between them. There are 14 residues in the CDR3. The CDR3 here is CASSRQDFTGELFF. The CDR3 DNA reads as TGTGCCAGCAGTCGCCAAGATTTCACCGGGGAGCTGTTTTTT.

This chain joins TRBV30 and TRBJ2-5, with no clear D. With the DNA end fitting TRBJ2-7 better, the J assignment may be wrong. The CDR3 runs 12 residues. Germline-derived CDR1 and CDR2 are GTSNPN and SVGIG (reference sequence). This CDR3 is CAWSGIPYEQYF. CDR3 nucleotide sequence: TGTGCCTGGAGTGGGATACCCTACGAGCAGTACTTC.

This sequence joins TRBV2 and TRBJ1-4, with TRBD1 matching 10 bases. CDR1 SNHLY and CDR2 FYNNEI come from the germline V gene. The V segment lost 0 bases and the J segment 8 bases; nucleotides outside the gene matches: 9. The CDR3 consists of 17 residues. This CDR3 is CASSEASGTGDLEKLFF. CDR3 nucleotide sequence: TGTGCCAGCAGTGAAGCGTCCGGGACAGGGGACCTCGAAAAACTGTTTTTT.